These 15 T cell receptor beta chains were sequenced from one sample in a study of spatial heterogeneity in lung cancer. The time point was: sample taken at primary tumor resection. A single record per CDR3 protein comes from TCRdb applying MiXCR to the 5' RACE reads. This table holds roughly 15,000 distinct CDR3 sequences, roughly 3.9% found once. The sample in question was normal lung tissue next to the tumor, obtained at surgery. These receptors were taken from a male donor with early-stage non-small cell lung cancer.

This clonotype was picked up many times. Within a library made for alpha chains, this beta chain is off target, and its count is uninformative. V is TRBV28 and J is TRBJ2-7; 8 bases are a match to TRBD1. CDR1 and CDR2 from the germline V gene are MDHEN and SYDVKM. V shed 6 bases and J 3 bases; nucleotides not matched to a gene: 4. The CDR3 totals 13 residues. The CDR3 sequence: CASRSGQGYEQYF. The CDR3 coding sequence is TGTGCCAGCAGGTCCGGACAGGGCTACGAGCAGTACTTC. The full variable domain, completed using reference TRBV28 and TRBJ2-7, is DVKVTQSSRYLVKRTGEKVFLECVQDMDHENMFWYRQDPGLGLRLIYFSYDVKMKEKGDIPEGYSVSREKKERFSLILESASTNQTSMYLCASRSGQGYEQYFGPGTRLTVT.

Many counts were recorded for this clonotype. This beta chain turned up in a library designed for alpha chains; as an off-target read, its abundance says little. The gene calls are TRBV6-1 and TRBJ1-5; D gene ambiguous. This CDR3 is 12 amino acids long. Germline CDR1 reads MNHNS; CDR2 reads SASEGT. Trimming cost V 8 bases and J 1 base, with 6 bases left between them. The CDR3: CASVTSNQPQHF. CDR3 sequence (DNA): TGTGCCAGCGTTACGAGCAATCAGCCCCAGCATTTT.

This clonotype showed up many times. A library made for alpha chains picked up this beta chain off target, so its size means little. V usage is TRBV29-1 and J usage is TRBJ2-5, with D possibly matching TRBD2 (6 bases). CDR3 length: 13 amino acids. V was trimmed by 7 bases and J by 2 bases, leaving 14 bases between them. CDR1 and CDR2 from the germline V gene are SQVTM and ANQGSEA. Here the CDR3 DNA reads TGCAGCGGTGCGGAGGGACGGCAAGAGACCCAGTACTTC. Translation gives CSGAEGRQETQYF.

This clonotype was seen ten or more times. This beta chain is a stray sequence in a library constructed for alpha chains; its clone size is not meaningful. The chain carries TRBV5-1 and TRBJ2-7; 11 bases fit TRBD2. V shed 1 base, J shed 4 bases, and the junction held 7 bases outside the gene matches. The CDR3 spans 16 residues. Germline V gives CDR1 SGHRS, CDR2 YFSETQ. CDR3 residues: CASSLTSGSLAYEQYF. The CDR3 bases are TGCGCCAGCAGCTTGACTAGCGGGAGCCTGGCGTACGAGCAGTACTTC.

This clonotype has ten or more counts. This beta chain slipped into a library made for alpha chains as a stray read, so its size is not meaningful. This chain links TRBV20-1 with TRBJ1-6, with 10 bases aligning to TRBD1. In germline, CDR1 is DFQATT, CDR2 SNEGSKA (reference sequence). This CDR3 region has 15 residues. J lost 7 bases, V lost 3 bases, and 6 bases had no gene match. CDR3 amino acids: CSASRDRGSNSPLHF. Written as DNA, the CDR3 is TGCAGTGCTAGTCGGGACAGGGGCTCCAATTCACCCCTCCACTTT.

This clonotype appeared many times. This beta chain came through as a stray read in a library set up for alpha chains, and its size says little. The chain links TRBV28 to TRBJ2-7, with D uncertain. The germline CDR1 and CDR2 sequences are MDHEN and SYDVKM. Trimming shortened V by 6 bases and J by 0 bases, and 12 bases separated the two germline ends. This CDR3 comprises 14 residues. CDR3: CASRDSGPSYEQYF. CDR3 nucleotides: TGTGCCAGCAGGGATTCCGGCCCCTCCTACGAGCAGTACTTC.

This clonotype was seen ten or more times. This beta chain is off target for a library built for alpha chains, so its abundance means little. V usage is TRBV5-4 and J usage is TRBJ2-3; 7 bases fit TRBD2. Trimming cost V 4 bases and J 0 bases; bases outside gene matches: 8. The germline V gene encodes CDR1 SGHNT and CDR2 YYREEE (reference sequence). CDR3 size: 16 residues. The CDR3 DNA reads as TGTGCCAGCAGCCCCGGGACTACGAGAAGCACAGATACGCAGTATTTT. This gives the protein CASSPGTTRSTDTQYF.

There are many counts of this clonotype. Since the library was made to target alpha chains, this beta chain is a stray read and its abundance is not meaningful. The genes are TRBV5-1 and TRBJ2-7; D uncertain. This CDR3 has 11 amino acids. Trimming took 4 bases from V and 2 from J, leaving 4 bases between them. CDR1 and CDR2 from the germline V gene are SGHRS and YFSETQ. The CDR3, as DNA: TGCGCCAGCAGCGATACCTACGAGCAGTACTTC. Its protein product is CASSDTYEQYF. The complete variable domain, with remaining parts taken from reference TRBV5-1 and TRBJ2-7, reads KAGVTQTPRYLIKTRGQQVTLSCSPISGHRSVSWYQQTPGQGLQFLFEYFSETQRNKGNFPGRFSGRQFSNSRSEMNVSTLELGDSALYLCASSDTYEQYFGPGTRLTVT.

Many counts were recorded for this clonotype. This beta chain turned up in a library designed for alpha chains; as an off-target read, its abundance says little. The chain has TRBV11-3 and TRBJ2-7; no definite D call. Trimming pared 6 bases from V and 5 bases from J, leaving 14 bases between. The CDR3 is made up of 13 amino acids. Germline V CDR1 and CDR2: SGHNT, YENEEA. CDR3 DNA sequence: TGTGCCAGCAGACTTCTTCAGTCCGACGAGCAGTACTTC. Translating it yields CASRLLQSDEQYF.

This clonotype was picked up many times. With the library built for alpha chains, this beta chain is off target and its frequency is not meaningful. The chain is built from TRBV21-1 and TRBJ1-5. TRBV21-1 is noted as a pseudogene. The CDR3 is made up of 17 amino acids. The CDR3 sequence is CASSKLARQGENQPQHF. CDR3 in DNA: TGTGCCAGCAGCAAACTGGCGAGGCAGGGCGAAAATCAGCCCCAGCATTTT.

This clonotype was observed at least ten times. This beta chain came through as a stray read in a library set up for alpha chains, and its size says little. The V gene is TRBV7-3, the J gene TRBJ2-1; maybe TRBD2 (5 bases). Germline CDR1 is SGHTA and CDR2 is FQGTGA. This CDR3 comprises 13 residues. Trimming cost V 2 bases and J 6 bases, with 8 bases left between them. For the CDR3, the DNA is TGTGCCAGCAGCTTAGCCGCGGGCAATGAGCAGTTCTTC. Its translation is CASSLAAGNEQFF.

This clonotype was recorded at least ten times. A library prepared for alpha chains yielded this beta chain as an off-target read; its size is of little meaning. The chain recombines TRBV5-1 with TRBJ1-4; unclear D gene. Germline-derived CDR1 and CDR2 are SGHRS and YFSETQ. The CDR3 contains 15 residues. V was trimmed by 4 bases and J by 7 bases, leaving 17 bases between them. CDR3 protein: CASSPRGRASEKLFF. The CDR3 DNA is TGCGCCAGCAGCCCACGTGGTAGGGCCAGTGAAAAACTGTTTTTT.

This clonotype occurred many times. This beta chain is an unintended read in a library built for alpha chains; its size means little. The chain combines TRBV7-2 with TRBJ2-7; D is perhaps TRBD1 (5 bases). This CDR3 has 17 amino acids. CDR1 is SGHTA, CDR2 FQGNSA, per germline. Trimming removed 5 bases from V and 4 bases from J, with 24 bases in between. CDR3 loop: CASSLSIGHPTPYEQYF. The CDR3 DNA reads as TGTGCCAGCAGCCTCAGCATTGGACACCCCACCCCGTACGAGCAGTACTTC.

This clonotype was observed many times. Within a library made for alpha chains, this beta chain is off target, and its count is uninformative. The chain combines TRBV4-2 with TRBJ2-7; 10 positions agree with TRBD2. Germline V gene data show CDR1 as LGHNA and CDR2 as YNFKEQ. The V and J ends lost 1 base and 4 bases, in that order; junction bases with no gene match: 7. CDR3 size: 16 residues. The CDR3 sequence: CASSQVSSGRMYEQYF. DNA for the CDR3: TGTGCCAGCAGCCAAGTTTCTAGCGGGAGAATGTACGAGCAGTACTTC.

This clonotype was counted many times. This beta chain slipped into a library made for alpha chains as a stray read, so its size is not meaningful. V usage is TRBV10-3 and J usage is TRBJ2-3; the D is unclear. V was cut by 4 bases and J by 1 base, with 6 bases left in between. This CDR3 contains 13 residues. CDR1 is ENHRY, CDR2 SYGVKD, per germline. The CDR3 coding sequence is TGTGCCATCAGTGTTGAGGGCACAGATACGCAGTATTTT. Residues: CAISVEGTDTQYF.